The clone carrying this TCR beta chain showed up just a few times. Its specificity is not known. This entry is derived from a study of identical twins. TCRdb recomputed calls from the 5' RACE reads with MiXCR, one row per CDR3 protein. The sample has some 1,600,000 distinct CDR3 sequences, about 32% seen once. Regarding the study as a whole: Monozygotic twin pairs showed more out-of-frame TCR alpha sharing than models estimated. Twin-shared out-of-frame alpha sequences were enriched for low generation probability. Cord blood's abundant beta clonotypes had fewer insertions, unlike memory repertoires.

The CDR3 spans 16 residues. With V trimmed by 8 bases and J by 3 bases, 12 bases remained unmatched. Material for sequencing was cord blood. J is TRBJ1-3 and V is TRBV12-3 or TRBV12-4, with 8 bases matching TRBD1. This sequence was found in a newborn girl in good health. The chain's CDR3 is CASGTGDLYYGNTIYF. The DNA for the CDR3 is TGTGCCAGCGGGACAGGTGACCTTTACTATGGAAACACCATATATTTT.